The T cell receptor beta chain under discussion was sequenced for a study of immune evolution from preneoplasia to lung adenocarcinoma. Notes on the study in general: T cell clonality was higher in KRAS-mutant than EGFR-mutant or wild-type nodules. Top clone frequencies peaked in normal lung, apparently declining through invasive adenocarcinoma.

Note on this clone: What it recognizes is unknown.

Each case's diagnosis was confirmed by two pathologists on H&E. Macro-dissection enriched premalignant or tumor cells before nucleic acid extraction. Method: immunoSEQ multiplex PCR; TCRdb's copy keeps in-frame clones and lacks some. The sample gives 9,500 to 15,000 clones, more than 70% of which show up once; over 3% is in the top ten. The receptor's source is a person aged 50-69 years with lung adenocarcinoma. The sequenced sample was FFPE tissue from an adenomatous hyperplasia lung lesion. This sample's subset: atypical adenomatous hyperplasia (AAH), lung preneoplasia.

Here the CDR3 DNA reads TGTGCCAGCAGTTCGCCCCCGGGACAGGGGTACTATGGCTACACCTTC. It specifies CASSSPPGQGYYGYTF. This chain links TRBV28 with TRBJ1-2; 10 bases line up with TRBD1. The junction had 8 bases not matched to a gene; V was cut back by 4 bases and J by 3 bases. CDR1 and CDR2 (germline): MDHEN, SYDVKM. The length of the CDR3 is 16 residues.